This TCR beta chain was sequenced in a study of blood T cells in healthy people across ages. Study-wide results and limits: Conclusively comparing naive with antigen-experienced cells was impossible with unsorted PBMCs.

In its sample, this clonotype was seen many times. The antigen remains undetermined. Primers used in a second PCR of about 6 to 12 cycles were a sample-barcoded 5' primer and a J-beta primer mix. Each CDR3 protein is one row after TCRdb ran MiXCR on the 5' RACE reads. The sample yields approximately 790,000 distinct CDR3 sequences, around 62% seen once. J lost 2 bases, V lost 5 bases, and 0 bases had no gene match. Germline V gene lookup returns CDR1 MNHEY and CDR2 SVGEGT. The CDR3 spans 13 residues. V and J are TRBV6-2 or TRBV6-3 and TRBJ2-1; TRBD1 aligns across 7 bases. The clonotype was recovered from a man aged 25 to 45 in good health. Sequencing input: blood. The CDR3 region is CASSRGPYNEQFF. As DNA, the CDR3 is TGTGCCAGCAGTAGGGGGCCCTACAATGAGCAGTTCTTC.